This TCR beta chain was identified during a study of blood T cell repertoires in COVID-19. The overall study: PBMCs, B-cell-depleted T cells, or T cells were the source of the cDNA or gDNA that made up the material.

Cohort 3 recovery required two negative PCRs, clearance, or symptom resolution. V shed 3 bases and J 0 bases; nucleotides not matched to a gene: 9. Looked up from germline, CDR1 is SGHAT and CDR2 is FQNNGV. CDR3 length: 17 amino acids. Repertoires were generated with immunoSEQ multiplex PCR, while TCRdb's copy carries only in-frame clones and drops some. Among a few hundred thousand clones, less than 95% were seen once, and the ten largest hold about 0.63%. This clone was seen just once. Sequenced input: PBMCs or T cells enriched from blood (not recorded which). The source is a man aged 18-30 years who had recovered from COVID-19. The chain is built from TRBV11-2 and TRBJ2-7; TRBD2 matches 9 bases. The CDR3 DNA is TGTGCCAGCAGCTTTAGACTAGCGGAGGTTTACTCCTACGAGCAGTACTTC. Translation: CASSFRLAEVYSYEQYF.